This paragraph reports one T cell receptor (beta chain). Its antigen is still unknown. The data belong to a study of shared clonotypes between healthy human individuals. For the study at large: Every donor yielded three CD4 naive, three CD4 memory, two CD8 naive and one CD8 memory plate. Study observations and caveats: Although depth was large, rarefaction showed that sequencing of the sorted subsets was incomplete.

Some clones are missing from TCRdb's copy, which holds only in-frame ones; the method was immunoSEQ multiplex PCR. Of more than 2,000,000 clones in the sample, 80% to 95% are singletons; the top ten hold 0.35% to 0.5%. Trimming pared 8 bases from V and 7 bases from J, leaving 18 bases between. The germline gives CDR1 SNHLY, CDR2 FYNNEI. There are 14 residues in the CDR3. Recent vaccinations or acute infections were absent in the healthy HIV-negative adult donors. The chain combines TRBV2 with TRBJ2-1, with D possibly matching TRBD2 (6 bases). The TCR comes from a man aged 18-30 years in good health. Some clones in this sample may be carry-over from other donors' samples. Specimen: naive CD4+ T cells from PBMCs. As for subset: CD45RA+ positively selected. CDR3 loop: CASPTLGTWNEQFF. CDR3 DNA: TGTGCCAGCCCTACTTTAGGGACTTGGAATGAGCAGTTCTTC.